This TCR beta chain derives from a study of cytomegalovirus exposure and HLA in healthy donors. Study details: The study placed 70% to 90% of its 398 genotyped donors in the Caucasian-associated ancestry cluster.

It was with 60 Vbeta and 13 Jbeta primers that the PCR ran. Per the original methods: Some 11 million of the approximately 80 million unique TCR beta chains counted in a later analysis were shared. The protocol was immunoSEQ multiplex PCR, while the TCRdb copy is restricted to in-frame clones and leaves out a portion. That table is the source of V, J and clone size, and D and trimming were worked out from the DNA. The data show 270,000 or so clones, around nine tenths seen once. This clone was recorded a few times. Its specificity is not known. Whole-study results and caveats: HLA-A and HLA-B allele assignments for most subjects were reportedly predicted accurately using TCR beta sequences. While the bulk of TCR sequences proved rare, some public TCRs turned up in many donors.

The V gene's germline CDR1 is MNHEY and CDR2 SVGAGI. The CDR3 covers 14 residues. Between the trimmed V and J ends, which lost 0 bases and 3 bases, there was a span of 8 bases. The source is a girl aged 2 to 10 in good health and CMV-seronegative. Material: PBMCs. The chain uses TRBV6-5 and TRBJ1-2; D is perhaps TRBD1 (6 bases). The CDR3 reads CASSYSYRDYGYTF. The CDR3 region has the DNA TGTGCCAGCAGTTACTCGTACAGGGACTATGGCTACACCTTC.